This T cell receptor (beta chain) was recovered during a study of CD8 T cells in Susac syndrome. RNA amounts of roughly 0.45 to 1 ug underwent reverse transcription with random hexamers. An immunoSEQ multiplex PCR amplified TCR beta CDR3 over 54 Vbeta and 13 Jbeta. TCRdb analysed the immunoSEQ multiplex PCR reads with MiXCR anew, one entry per CDR3 protein. The sample gives some 140,000 distinct CDR3 sequences, 90% to 95% of which show up once; 0.2% to 0.25% is in the top ten. Germline assignment: CDR1 MDHEN and CDR2 SYDVKM. Germline trimming cut 6 bases from V and 2 bases from J; bases unmatched to any gene: 20. This CDR3 region has 20 residues. This clonotype was observed once. The target antigen is unknown. Study conclusions and caveats: It was acknowledged in the study that the number of individuals who were included in its TCR sequencing and HLA analysis was relatively small.

The sequenced target, TCR beta, came from blood CD8+ and CD4+ T cells. The sequence derives from a human donor with multiple sclerosis. The chain joins TRBV28 to TRBJ2-7; 12 positions agree with TRBD2. The sequenced sample was CD8+ T cells from PBMCs. The CDR3 nucleotides are TGTGCCAGCAGCACCGGGACAGCTAGCGGGAGGGATGGATTTGCCTACGAGCAGTACTTC. This translates into CASSTGTASGRDGFAYEQYF.